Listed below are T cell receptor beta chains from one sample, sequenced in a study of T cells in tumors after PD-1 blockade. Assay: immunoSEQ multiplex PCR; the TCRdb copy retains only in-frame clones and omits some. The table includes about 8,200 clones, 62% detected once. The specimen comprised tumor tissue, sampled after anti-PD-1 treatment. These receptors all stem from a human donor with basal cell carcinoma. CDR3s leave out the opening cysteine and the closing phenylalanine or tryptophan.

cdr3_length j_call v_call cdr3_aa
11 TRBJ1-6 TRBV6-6 ASNGGDNSPLH
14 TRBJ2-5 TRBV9 ASSVASGGFQETQY
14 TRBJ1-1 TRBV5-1 ASSSGQGNVNTEAF
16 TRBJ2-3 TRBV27 ASSTRDSRVGGTDTQY
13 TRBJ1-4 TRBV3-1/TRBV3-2 ASSYRTGGNEKLF
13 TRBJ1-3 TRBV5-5 ASSLDRDVRNTIY
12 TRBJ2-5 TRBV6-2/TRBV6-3 ASSYSAGGETQY
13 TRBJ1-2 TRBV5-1 ASSLGGHLEGGYT
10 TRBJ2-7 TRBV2 ASEHSSYEQY
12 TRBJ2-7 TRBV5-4 ASSLQEQSYEQY
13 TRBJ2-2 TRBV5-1 ASSLSGGKGGELF